These 17 T cell receptor beta chains were sequenced from one sample in a study of cytomegalovirus exposure and HLA in healthy donors (dated by TCRdb to the late 2010s). Library preparation employed the immunoSEQ multiplex PCR assay. For the multiplex PCR, a mixture combining 60 forward primers for TCR Vbeta segments and 13 reverse primers for TCR Jbeta segments was used. TCRdb took over this immuneACCESS table, retaining in-frame rearrangements with V and J assigned. Such tables are incomplete; in checked studies, under half of the missing clones stem from an unresolved V gene, and the remainder is unexplained. The sample table contains roughly 180,000 clones; only one count was recorded for 70% to 80% of them. The ten largest make up approximately 1.5% of the sample. Sequencing was carried out using PBMCs. The receptor set was obtained from a man aged 18-30 years in good health and CMV-seronegative.

V gene TRBV7-9 combines with J gene TRBJ2-5; 9 positions agree with TRBD1. The CDR3 has 15 amino acids. V trimming: 1 base; J trimming: 2 bases; junction bases outside the gene matches: 2. CDR1 SEHNR and CDR2 FQNEAQ come from the germline V gene (reference sequence). CDR3 sequence reads: CASSLGDRVQETQYF. As DNA, the CDR3 is TGTGCCAGCAGCTTAGGGGACAGGGTACAAGAGACCCAGTACTTC.

This rearrangement joins TRBV7-2 to TRBJ1-5; D uncertain. This CDR3 region has 16 residues. CDR1 is SGHTA and CDR2 is FQGNSA in the germline V gene. The germline V and J ends were trimmed by 1 base and 0 bases, with 10 bases remaining between them. The CDR3 loop is CASSLVPGYSNQPQHF. CDR3 coding DNA: TGTGCCAGCAGCTTAGTGCCGGGATATAGCAATCAGCCCCAGCATTTT. The full variable domain, with the rest looked up from reference TRBV7-2 and TRBJ1-5, is GAGVSQSPSNKVTEKGKDVELRCDPISGHTALYWYRQSLGQGLEFLIYFQGNSAPDKSGLPSDRFSAERTGGSVSTLTIQRTQQEDSAVYLCASSLVPGYSNQPQHFGDGTRLSIL.

For the CDR3, the DNA is TGTGCCAGCTCACCTAGGGCTAGCGGGGGATACGAGCAGTACTTC. It translates to CASSPRASGGYEQYF. The chain joins TRBV18 to TRBJ2-7; 10 nucleotides line up with TRBD2. The CDR3 runs to 15 residues. J gave up 4 bases and V 3 bases, and 6 bases lay outside the gene matches. Germline V gene lookup returns CDR1 KGHSH and CDR2 LQKENI.

The V and J genes are TRBV5-6 and TRBJ2-7; TRBD1 matches at 9 bases. The trim removed 3 bases at V and 5 bases at J, leaving 9 bases unmatched. The CDR3 is 15 residues long. The V gene's germline CDR1 is SGHDT and CDR2 YYEEEE. Written as DNA, the CDR3 is TGTGCCAGCAGCTGGGTGGCGGGACAGGGAAACGAGCAGTACTTC. Protein sequence: CASSWVAGQGNEQYF.

This clone was counted once. At one boundary the junction diverges from the germline segment, which might be a read error. This chain connects TRBV5-1 to TRBJ1-1; D gene unclear. The CDR3 runs to 13 residues. The V gene's germline CDR1 is SGHRS and CDR2 YFSETQ. The CDR3 loop reads CASSLGVGTESFF. CDR3 in DNA: TGCGCCAGCAGCTTGGGGGTGGGCACTGAATCTTTCTTT.

This clone was seen a handful of times. The V gene is TRBV5-6, the J gene TRBJ2-3; D call uncertain. Deletions cut 1 base from V and 2 bases from J, with 14 bases between. Per germline, CDR1 SGHDT and CDR2 YYEEEE. The CDR3 loop spans 16 amino acids. The CDR3 here is CASSLMGSGPTDTQYF. The DNA of the CDR3 is TGTGCCAGCAGCTTGATGGGCTCAGGCCCCACAGATACGCAGTATTTT.

The V call is TRBV30, the J call TRBJ2-7; D is perhaps TRBD1 (6 bases). CDR1 and CDR2 (germline): GTSNPN, SVGIG (reference sequence). V shed 2 bases and J shed 6 bases, with 14 bases lying between them. This CDR3 spans 13 amino acids. The CDR3 DNA follows: TGTGCCTGGAGTTCGACCGGGACATCCGAGCAGTACTTC. Translating gives CAWSSTGTSEQYF.

This clone was observed a few times. V usage is TRBV30 and J usage is TRBJ2-3, with TRBD2 matching 8 bases. The CDR3 runs 15 residues. The J segment lost 0 bases and the V segment lost 3 bases, leaving 5 bases of the junction unmatched. CDR1 and CDR2 from the germline V gene are GTSNPN and SVGIG (reference sequence). CDR3 residues: CAWSALAGSTDTQYF. For the CDR3, the DNA is TGTGCCTGGAGCGCGTTAGCGGGGAGCACAGATACGCAGTATTTT.

This clone was observed a handful of times. CDR3 amino acids: CAWEGQGKGYTF. The CDR3 bases are TGTGCCTGGGAAGGACAGGGAAAGGGCTACACCTTC. This chain uses TRBV30 with TRBJ1-2; 8 nucleotides match TRBD1. In germline, CDR1 is GTSNPN, CDR2 SVGIG (reference sequence). J lost 8 bases, V lost 5 bases, and 7 bases had no gene match. This CDR3 spans 12 amino acids.

The gene calls are TRBV7-2 and TRBJ2-2, with D perhaps matching TRBD1 (5 bases). Trimming cost V 2 bases and J 2 bases, with 12 bases left between them. Looked up from germline, CDR1 is SGHTA and CDR2 is FQGNSA. The CDR3 covers 16 residues. This CDR3 reads CASSLRQGINTGELFF. CDR3 coding DNA: TGTGCCAGCAGCTTACGGCAGGGTATAAACACCGGGGAGCTGTTTTTT. Full variable domain (missing parts from reference TRBV7-2 and TRBJ2-2): GAGVSQSPSNKVTEKGKDVELRCDPISGHTALYWYRQSLGQGLEFLIYFQGNSAPDKSGLPSDRFSAERTGGSVSTLTIQRTQQEDSAVYLCASSLRQGINTGELFFGEGSRLTVL.

J is TRBJ2-3 and V is TRBV4-3; 7 bases agree with TRBD2. V was pared by 3 bases and J by 3 bases, with 9 bases of the junction left unmatched. The CDR3 contains 16 residues. Germline values: CDR1 LGHNA, CDR2 YSLEER. The CDR3 sequence: CASSQIYLAVTDTQYF. The CDR3 DNA sequence: TGCGCCAGCAGCCAGATTTACCTAGCGGTAACAGATACGCAGTATTTT.

V gene TRBV19 combines with J gene TRBJ1-1; no clear D gene. Germline assignment: CDR1 LNHDA and CDR2 SQIVND (reference sequence). Trimming stripped 8 bases from V and 3 bases from J, with 16 bases between. CDR3 length equals 14 residues. For the CDR3, the DNA is TGTGCCAGTTTAAGTTCGGGTAGGCACACTGAAGCTTTCTTT. The encoded protein is CASLSSGRHTEAFF.

The chain joins TRBV10-3 to TRBJ2-1, with D possibly matching TRBD2 (5 bases). This CDR3 has 14 residues. Germline values: CDR1 ENHRY, CDR2 SYGVKD. The V end lost 2 bases, the J end lost 6 bases, and 11 bases lay between the germline ends. CDR3 sequence: CAISEQWTSNEQFF. The CDR3 nucleotides read TGTGCCATCAGTGAGCAGTGGACTTCCAATGAGCAGTTCTTC.

J is TRBJ2-3 and V is TRBV15; possibly TRBD2 for D (6 bases). The CDR3 runs to 20 residues. Trimming pared 0 bases from V and 0 bases from J, leaving 22 bases between. Germline V gene data show CDR1 as LNHNV and CDR2 as YYDKDF (reference sequence). The CDR3 nucleotides are TGTGCCACCAGCAGAGATTTGGGGCGGGACCAATCTACTAGCACAGATACGCAGTATTTT. This gives the protein CATSRDLGRDQSTSTDTQYF.

The chain combines TRBV11-2 with TRBJ2-1; perhaps TRBD1 as D (5 bases). Germline V CDR1 and CDR2: SGHAT, FQNNGV. The CDR3 runs to 15 residues. V lost 5 bases and J 2 bases, leaving 13 bases between the germline ends. This CDR3 reads CASSQLKGTYNEQFF. In nucleotides, the CDR3 is TGTGCCAGCAGCCAGCTGAAGGGGACCTACAATGAGCAGTTCTTC.

This clone showed up just a few times. The chain has TRBV9 and TRBJ2-1; 7 bases align to TRBD1. CDR3 size: 16 residues. Germline CDR1 and CDR2: SGDLS and YYNGEE. Unmatched junction bases numbered 9, after V lost 4 bases and J lost 2 bases. DNA of the CDR3: TGTGCCAGCAGCCTACATAACAGGGGAACCTACAATGAGCAGTTCTTC. Encoded protein: CASSLHNRGTYNEQFF.

The rearrangement links TRBV5-6 to TRBJ2-7; tentatively, D is TRBD2 (6 bases). Looked up from germline, CDR1 is SGHDT and CDR2 is YYEEEE. The CDR3 runs to 12 residues. With 2 bases removed from V and 6 bases from J, the gap between germline ends came to 9 bases. In DNA, the CDR3 is TGTGCCAGCAGCTTCTTCGGGAGCGAGCAGTACTTC. Translating gives CASSFFGSEQYF.